Reported below is one TCR beta chain. Antigen specificity is unknown. Clones were sequenced by immunoSEQ multiplex PCR, and TCRdb holds only the in-frame ones, with some missing. This table has hundreds of thousands of clones, 85% to 95% appearing once. This sample was included in a study of shared clonotypes between healthy human individuals. General observations from the study: Sorted-subset sequencing, rarefaction showed, was incomplete despite large depth. It was only blood that was sampled, and tissue repertoires likely differ. Larger estimated richness was generally recorded for naive subsets relative to memory subsets.

Naive CD8 cells lacked CD45RO and underwent positive selection for CCR7, leaving out terminally differentiated effector memory CD45RA+ cells. All of the donors resided in Nashville, Tennessee, and each was a Caucasian adult. Trimming stripped 1 base from V and 7 bases from J, with 7 bases between. Germline lookup yields CDR1 LNHDA and CDR2 SQIVND (reference sequence). The CDR3 consists of 13 residues. The chain links TRBV19 to TRBJ2-2; no firm D call. What was sequenced was naive CD8+ T cells sorted from blood. The TCR was taken from a young woman in good health. Here the CDR3 reads CASSIVSFGELFF. The CDR3 DNA reads as TGTGCCAGTAGTATAGTCTCCTTCGGGGAGCTGTTTTTT.